A single sample is the source of the 11 T cell receptor beta chains below, sequenced in a study of control samples from healthy donors and cancer patients. Data came from immunoSEQ multiplex PCR; TCRdb stores just in-frame clones and leaves some out. This table has about 100,000 clones, 80% to 90% appearing once. The sample consisted of blood. These TCRs come from a man aged 30-40 years in good health.

The V gene is TRBV7-9, the J gene TRBJ1-1, with D perhaps matching TRBD1 (5 bases). The V and J ends lost 5 bases and 2 bases respectively, with 12 bases between them. The CDR3 runs 14 residues. Germline V gene sequence: CDR1 SEHNR, CDR2 FQNEAQ (reference sequence). The CDR3 sequence is CASSPRDGNTEAFF. The CDR3 DNA sequence: TGTGCCAGCAGCCCGAGGGACGGTAACACTGAAGCTTTCTTT.

CDR3 in DNA: TGTGCCAGCAGTTCTACGCTTTATGGGACCACGAGGTGGTACTTC. Translating it yields CASSSTLYGTTRWYF. This rearrangement joins TRBV28 to TRBJ2-7, with D possibly being TRBD1 or TRBD2 (5 bases each). The CDR3 sequence is 15 residues long. Germline V CDR1 and CDR2: MDHEN, SYDVKM. V was pared by 4 bases and J by 12 bases, with 25 bases between. Drawing the rest from reference TRBV28 and TRBJ2-7, the complete variable domain is DVKVTQSSRYLVKRTGEKVFLECVQDMDHENMFWYRQDPGLGLRLIYFSYDVKMKEKGDIPEGYSVSREKKERFSLILESASTNQTSMYLCASSSTLYGTTRWYFGPGTRLTVT.

The chain carries TRBV24-1 and TRBJ2-3, with TRBD1 matching over 7 bases. Trimming cost V 9 bases and J 2 bases; bases outside gene matches: 7. The length of the CDR3 is 14 residues. Germline CDR1 reads KGHDR; CDR2 reads SFDVKD. In DNA, the CDR3 is TGTGCCACCGCAGAAGGGGGCAACACAGATACGCAGTATTTT. Its protein product is CATAEGGNTDTQYF.

The genes are TRBV6-6 and TRBJ2-5, with 12 bases lining up with TRBD2. CDR1 is MNHNY and CDR2 is SVGAGI in the germline V gene (reference sequence). With V trimmed by 6 bases and J by 2 bases, 4 bases remained unmatched. This CDR3 is 15 amino acids long. CDR3 protein: CASSSGLAGQETQYF. Written as DNA, the CDR3 is TGTGCCAGCAGCTCGGGACTAGCGGGTCAAGAGACCCAGTACTTC.

The CDR3 nucleotides are TGTGCCAGCTTACCGGAGCAGGCATACACTGAAGCTTTCTTT. Its protein product is CASLPEQAYTEAFF. The V gene is TRBV18, the J gene TRBJ1-1; D gene unclear. This CDR3 spans 14 amino acids. Trimming took 7 bases from V and 3 from J, leaving 15 bases between them. Looked up from germline, CDR1 is KGHSH and CDR2 is LQKENI.

The chain employs TRBV11-3 and TRBJ1-4; no clear D gene. V lost 5 bases and J lost 0, with 4 bases in between. This CDR3 is built from 13 residues. The germline CDR1 and CDR2 sequences are SGHNT and YENEEA. The DNA of the CDR3 is TGTGCCAGCAGCGGGGCAACTAATGAAAAACTGTTTTTT. Translating it yields CASSGATNEKLFF.

CDR3 protein: CASSSGGRENEQFF. The CDR3 DNA sequence: TGTGCCAGCAGCTCAGGGGGGCGGGAAAATGAGCAGTTCTTC. J is TRBJ2-1 and V is TRBV11-2; possibly TRBD1 for D (7 bases). This CDR3 is 14 amino acids long. The germline V gene encodes CDR1 SGHAT and CDR2 FQNNGV. Trimming removed 4 bases at V and 7 bases at J, with 14 bases between.

Here the CDR3 DNA reads TGCAGCGTTGAGAGGACTAGCGGGGTCCCAGGGCTGCAGTACTTC. Encoded protein: CSVERTSGVPGLQYF. This chain joins TRBV29-1 and TRBJ2-7, with 12 bases identical to TRBD2. This CDR3 spans 15 amino acids. Trimming at V came to 3 bases and at J to 9 bases, leaving 12 bases not matched to a gene. Germline V gives CDR1 SQVTM, CDR2 ANQGSEA.

J is TRBJ2-7 and V is TRBV5-1; 12 bases agree with TRBD2. The CDR3 length is 15 residues. V dropped 2 bases and J dropped 0; count of bases not matched to a gene: 0. Germline CDR1 reads SGHRS; CDR2 reads YFSETQ. CDR3 sequence: CASSLLAGGSYEQYF. CDR3 nucleotides: TGCGCCAGCAGCTTACTAGCGGGAGGCTCCTACGAGCAGTACTTC.

V gene TRBV9 combines with J gene TRBJ2-3, with 10 bases that match TRBD2. Germline V gives CDR1 SGDLS, CDR2 YYNGEE. This CDR3 comprises 17 residues. Germline trimming cut 4 bases from V and 4 bases from J; bases unmatched to any gene: 12. The CDR3 DNA is TGTGCCAGCAGCCCCCCTTTGGCTAGCGGGAGCTCAGATACGCAGTATTTT. Protein: CASSPPLASGSSDTQYF.

This clone was seen a few times. The rearrangement joins TRBV28 to TRBJ1-2; TRBD1 matches at 8 bases. Germline CDR1 reads MDHEN; CDR2 reads SYDVKM. The CDR3 totals 17 residues. V dropped 5 bases and J dropped 4; count of bases not matched to a gene: 15. The CDR3 DNA reads TGTGCCAGCAGTCTACTCGGATTGGACAGGGCAGGCTATGGCTACACCTTC. Translating it yields CASSLLGLDRAGYGYTF.